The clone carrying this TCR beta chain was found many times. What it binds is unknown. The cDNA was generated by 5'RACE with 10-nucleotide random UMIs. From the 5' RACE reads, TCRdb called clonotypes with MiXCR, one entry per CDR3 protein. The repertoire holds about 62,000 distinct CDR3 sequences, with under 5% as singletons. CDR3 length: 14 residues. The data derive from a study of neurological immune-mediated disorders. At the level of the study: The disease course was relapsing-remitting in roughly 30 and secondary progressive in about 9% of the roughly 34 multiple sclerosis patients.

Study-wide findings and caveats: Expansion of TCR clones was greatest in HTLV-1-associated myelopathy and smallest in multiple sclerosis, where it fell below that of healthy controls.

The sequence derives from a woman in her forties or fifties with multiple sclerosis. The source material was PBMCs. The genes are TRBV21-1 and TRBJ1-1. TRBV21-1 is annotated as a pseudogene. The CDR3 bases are TGTGCCAGCGAGTGGGAGACTACACTCCTTGAAGCTTTCTTT. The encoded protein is CASEWETTLLEAFF.